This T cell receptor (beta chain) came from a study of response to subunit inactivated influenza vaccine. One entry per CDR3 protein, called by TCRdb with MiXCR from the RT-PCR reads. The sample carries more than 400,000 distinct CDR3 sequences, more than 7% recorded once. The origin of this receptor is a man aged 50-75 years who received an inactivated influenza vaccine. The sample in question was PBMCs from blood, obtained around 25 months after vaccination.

CDR3 in amino acids: CSARVGTGDPDTQYF. Written as DNA, the CDR3 is TGCAGTGCTAGAGTCGGGACGGGGGACCCAGATACGCAGTATTTT. The rearrangement links TRBV20-1 to TRBJ2-3, with D tentatively TRBD2 (6 bases). Looked up from germline, CDR1 is DFQATT and CDR2 is SNEGSKA (reference sequence). The CDR3 sequence is 15 residues long. V was cut by 1 base and J by 4 bases, with 15 bases left in between.